What follows is one TCR beta chain and its context. Its antigen remains unknown. The record originates from a study of T cell repertoires in cytomegalovirus infection. General observations from the study: The study found HLA-C-restricted CMV-specific TCR beta clonotypes dominating the ex vivo response.

One entry per CDR3 protein, called by TCRdb with MiXCR from the reads. Of hundreds of thousands of distinct CDR3 sequences listed, around 31% are singletons. CDR3 length equals 14 residues. V dropped 5 bases and J dropped 6; count of bases not matched to a gene: 10. CDR1 SGHTA and CDR2 FQGNSA come from the germline V gene. The V call is TRBV7-2, the J call TRBJ2-7, with TRBD1 matching over 7 bases. The sequencing here drew on cultured PBMCs, taken from culture after CMV antigen stimulation. The receptor's source is a human donor in good health (CMV status not recorded). Some clones in this sample may be carry-over from other donors' samples. The CDR3 is CASSRNRGQSEQYF. The CDR3 nucleotides are TGTGCCAGCAGCAGAAACAGGGGACAAAGCGAGCAGTACTTC.